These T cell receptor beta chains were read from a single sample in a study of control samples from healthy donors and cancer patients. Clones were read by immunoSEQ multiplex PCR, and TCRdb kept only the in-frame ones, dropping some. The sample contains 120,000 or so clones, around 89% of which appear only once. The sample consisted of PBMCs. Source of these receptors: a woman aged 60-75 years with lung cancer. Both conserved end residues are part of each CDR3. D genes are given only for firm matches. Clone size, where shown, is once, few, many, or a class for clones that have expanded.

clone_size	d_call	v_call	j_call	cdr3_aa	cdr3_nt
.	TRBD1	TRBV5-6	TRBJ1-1	CASRLPGQGNTEAFF	TGTGCCAGCAGGCTGCCGGGACAGGGAAACACTGAAGCTTTCTTT
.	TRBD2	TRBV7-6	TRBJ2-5	CASSVAGVRETQYF	TGTGCCAGCAGCGTAGCGGGAGTTCGGGAGACCCAGTACTTC
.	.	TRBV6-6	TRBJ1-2	CASSYSLGRANYGYTF	TGTGCCAGCAGTTACTCGCTGGGGAGGGCCAACTATGGCTACACCTTC
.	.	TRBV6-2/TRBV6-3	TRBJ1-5	CASSHILDSSNQPQHF	TGTGCCAGCAGTCATATTTTGGACAGTAGCAATCAGCCCCAGCATTTT
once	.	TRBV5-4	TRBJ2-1	CASSPRGGDSYNEQFF	TGTGCCAGCAGCCCGAGGGGGGGAGACTCCTACAATGAGCAGTTCTTC
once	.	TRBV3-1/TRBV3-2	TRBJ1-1	CASSQVAGLTEAFF	TGTGCCAGCAGCCAAGTCGCGGGGTTGACTGAAGCTTTCTTT
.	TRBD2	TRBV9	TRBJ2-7	CASSETGLAFNEQYF	TGTGCCAGCAGCGAGACCGGACTAGCTTTCAACGAGCAGTACTTC
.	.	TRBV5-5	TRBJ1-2	CASSLRTDYQNYGYTF	TGTGCCAGCAGCCTGAGGACAGACTACCAAAACTATGGCTACACCTTC
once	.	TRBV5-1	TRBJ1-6	CASSLGAGNSPLHF	TGCGCCAGCAGCTTGGGGGCAGGGAACTCACCCCTCCACTTT
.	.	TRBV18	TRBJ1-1	CASSPVRGMRDTEAFF	TGTGCCAGCTCACCAGTTAGGGGTATGAGGGACACTGAAGCTTTCTTT
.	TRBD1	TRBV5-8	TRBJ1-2	CASSSTGEPPYGYTF	TGTGCCAGCAGCTCGACAGGGGAACCACCCTATGGCTACACCTTC
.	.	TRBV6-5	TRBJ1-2	CASRGDLYGYTF	TGTGCCAGCCGGGGGGACCTCTATGGCTACACCTTC
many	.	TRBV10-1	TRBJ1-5	CASSVRGQPQHF	TGCGCCAGCAGTGTGCGGGGTCAGCCCCAGCATTTT
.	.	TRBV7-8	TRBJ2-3	CASSSDRTDTQYF	TGTGCCAGCAGCTCCGATCGCACAGATACGCAGTATTTT
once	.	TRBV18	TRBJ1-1	CASSSLPLTGSNTEAFF	TGTGCCAGCTCATCCCTCCCCTTGACAGGTTCGAACACTGAAGCTTTCTTT
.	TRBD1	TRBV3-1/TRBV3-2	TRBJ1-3	CASRPGGGNTIYF	TGTGCCAGCAGGCCAGGGGGCGGAAACACCATATATTTT
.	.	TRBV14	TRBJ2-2	CASSRQPTGELFF	TGTGCCAGCAGCAGACAGCCCACCGGGGAGCTGTTTTTT
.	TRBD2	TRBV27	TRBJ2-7	CASSLSSGRNYEQYF	TGTGCCAGCAGTTTATCTAGCGGGAGGAACTACGAGCAGTACTTC
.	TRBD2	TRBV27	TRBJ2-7	CASSRLAGADEQYF	TGTGCCAGCAGTAGACTAGCGGGAGCGGACGAGCAGTACTTC
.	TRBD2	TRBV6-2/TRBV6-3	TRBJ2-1	CASSPRLAGGGNEQFF	TGTGCCAGCAGCCCCCGACTAGCGGGAGGTGGCAATGAGCAGTTCTTC
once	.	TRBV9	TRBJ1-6	CASSVEAGTSYNSPLHF	TGTGCCAGCAGCGTAGAAGCAGGGACCTCCTATAATTCACCCCTCCACTTT
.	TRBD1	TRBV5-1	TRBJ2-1	CASSSWPGQPNNEQFF	TGCGCCAGCAGCTCTTGGCCGGGACAGCCGAACAATGAGCAGTTCTTC
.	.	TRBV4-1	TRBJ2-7	CASSQDLVLSGFISYEQYF	TGCGCCAGCAGCCAAGACCTTGTTCTATCAGGGTTCATCTCCTACGAGCAGTACTTC
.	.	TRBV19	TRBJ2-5	CASSIDPGGAETQYF	TGTGCCAGTAGTATAGATCCCGGGGGCGCGGAGACCCAGTACTTC
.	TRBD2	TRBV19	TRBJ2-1	CASSGGAGGPGEQFF	TGTGCCAGTAGTGGGGGAGCGGGAGGGCCAGGGGAGCAGTTCTTC
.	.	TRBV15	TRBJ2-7	CATKGSSYEQYF	TGTGCCACCAAGGGCTCGTCCTACGAGCAGTACTTC
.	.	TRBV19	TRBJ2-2	CASSKAANTGELFF	TGTGCCAGTAGTAAGGCAGCGAACACCGGGGAGCTGTTTTTT
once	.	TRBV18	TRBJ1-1	CASSPFGNTEAFF	TGTGCCAGCTCACCGTTTGGAAACACTGAAGCTTTCTTT
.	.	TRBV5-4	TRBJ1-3	CASSLGSGAGNTIYF	TGTGCCAGCAGCTTGGGTTCAGGGGCTGGAAACACCATATATTTT
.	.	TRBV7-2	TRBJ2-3	CASSSYTDTQYF	TGTGCCAGCAGCTCATACACAGATACGCAGTATTTT
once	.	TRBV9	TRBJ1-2	CASSVDGAGLYGYTF	TGTGCCAGCAGCGTAGACGGGGCCGGACTCTATGGCTACACCTTC
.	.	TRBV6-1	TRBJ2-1	CASSELGGGYNEQFF	TGTGCCAGCAGTGAATTAGGAGGGGGCTACAATGAGCAGTTCTTC
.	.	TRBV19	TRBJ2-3	CASNARRSVSADTQYF	TGTGCCAGTAACGCTAGACGTTCGGTGTCGGCAGATACGCAGTATTTT
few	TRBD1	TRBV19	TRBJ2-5	CASSIDSQGFETQYF	TGTGCCAGTAGTATAGACTCACAGGGGTTCGAGACCCAGTACTTC
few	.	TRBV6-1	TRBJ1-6	CASSELLLPNSPLHF	TGTGCCAGCAGTGAGCTCCTGCTCCCTAATTCACCCCTCCACTTT